These 29 T cell receptor beta chains were sequenced from one sample in a study of cytomegalovirus exposure and HLA in healthy donors. Use of 60 Vbeta and 13 Jbeta primers characterized the PCR. Some clones are missing from TCRdb's copy, which holds only in-frame ones; the method was immunoSEQ multiplex PCR. The top ten clones hold approximately 2.8% of a sample with roughly 110,000 clones, about 81% of them seen once. Sequences were obtained from PBMCs. The origin of the receptors is a male donor in good health and CMV-seropositive.

The rearrangement uses TRBV6-5 and TRBJ1-1; 7 positions agree with TRBD1. V shed 0 bases and J 6 bases; nucleotides not matched to a gene: 7. The V gene's germline CDR1 is MNHEY and CDR2 SVGAGI. The CDR3 has 15 residues. CDR3 in DNA: TGTGCCAGCAGTTACTCGGGCGGGACAGTATCTGAAGCTTTCTTT. Its protein is CASSYSGGTVSEAFF.

J is TRBJ1-5 and V is TRBV4-2; D gene uncertain. With 3 bases removed from V and 3 bases from J, the gap between germline ends came to 9 bases. This CDR3 spans 14 amino acids. CDR1 and CDR2 from the germline V gene are LGHNA and YNFKEQ. For the CDR3, the DNA is TGTGCCAGCAGCCAGGAGATTATCAATCAGCCCCAGCATTTT. Translating it yields CASSQEIINQPQHF.

The rearrangement uses TRBV7-9 and TRBJ1-1; the match to TRBD1 covers 8 bases. The V gene end was trimmed by 1 base and the J gene end by 4 bases; junction bases not matched to a gene: 11. Per the germline V gene, CDR1 is SEHNR and CDR2 is FQNEAQ (reference sequence). The CDR3 has 17 residues. CDR3 sequence: CASSLVETGEFRTEAFF. The CDR3 DNA follows: TGTGCCAGCAGCTTAGTAGAGACAGGGGAATTTCGCACTGAAGCTTTCTTT.

The chain is built from TRBV6-6 and TRBJ2-7, with D perhaps matching TRBD1 (5 bases). CDR1 is MNHNY, CDR2 SVGAGI, per germline (reference sequence). There are 13 residues in the CDR3. V was shortened by 3 bases and J by 3 bases, with 9 bases between the two germline ends. The CDR3 region has the DNA TGTGCCAGCAGTTATGACAGAAACTACGAGCAGTACTTC. Encoded protein: CASSYDRNYEQYF.

The chain links TRBV19 to TRBJ2-2; maybe TRBD2 (6 bases). The germline CDR1 and CDR2 sequences are LNHDA and SQIVND (reference sequence). Trimming took 7 bases from V and 5 from J, leaving 20 bases between them. The CDR3 is 16 amino acids. The CDR3 region is CASTDSLYRGTGELFF. For the CDR3, the DNA is TGTGCCAGTACCGACTCCCTCTATCGGGGGACCGGGGAGCTGTTTTTT.

The rearrangement joins TRBV28 to TRBJ1-3, with a possible D match to TRBD1 (5 bases). V dropped 5 bases and J dropped 1 base, with 9 bases sitting between them. Germline V gene sequence: CDR1 MDHEN, CDR2 SYDVKM. The CDR3 contains 14 residues. The CDR3 nucleotides are TGTGCCAGCAGTGCGGGGGGTTCTGGAAACACCATATATTTT. Its protein is CASSAGGSGNTIYF.

The CDR3 DNA follows: TGCGCCAGCAGCGCAAGCCACTATATTGACGAGCAGTACTTC. Its protein is CASSASHYIDEQYF. V is TRBV4-3 and J is TRBJ2-7; D is ambiguous. V was pared by 5 bases and J by 5 bases, with 16 bases between. The CDR3 runs to 14 residues. Germline CDR1 LGHNA, CDR2 YSLEER.

J is TRBJ2-3 and V is TRBV9; TRBD2 matches at 7 bases. Germline V lookup: CDR1 SGDLS, CDR2 YYNGEE. CDR3 size: 16 residues. The V segment lost 4 bases and the J segment 3 bases; nucleotides outside the gene matches: 11. This CDR3 is CASSQRAGSLTDTQYF. CDR3 nucleotide sequence: TGTGCCAGCAGCCAACGAGCGGGATCCCTTACAGATACGCAGTATTTT.

Concerning this clone itself: This specimen includes other DNA sequences encoding the same CDR3. Here the CDR3 reads CSARSNEQFF. CDR3 bases: TGCAGTGCTCGGTCCAATGAGCAGTTCTTC. This chain links TRBV20-1 with TRBJ2-1, with unresolved D. The CDR3 consists of 10 residues. Germline V CDR1 and CDR2: DFQATT, SNEGSKA (reference sequence). V dropped 5 bases and J dropped 6 bases, with 5 bases sitting between them.

V gene TRBV5-1 combines with J gene TRBJ1-2, with unresolved D. Germline values: CDR1 SGHRS, CDR2 YFSETQ. V lost 4 bases to trimming and J lost 4 bases, with 11 bases between them. The CDR3 runs 13 residues. CDR3 coding DNA: TGCGCCAGCAGCCCTACTGAGTTCTATGGCTACACCTTC. Protein: CASSPTEFYGYTF. Drawing the rest from reference TRBV5-1 and TRBJ1-2, the complete variable domain is KAGVTQTPRYLIKTRGQQVTLSCSPISGHRSVSWYQQTPGQGLQFLFEYFSETQRNKGNFPGRFSGRQFSNSRSEMNVSTLELGDSALYLCASSPTEFYGYTFGSGTRLTVV.

V is TRBV7-6 and J is TRBJ2-7; 9 positions match TRBD1. The CDR3 is made up of 15 amino acids. The V gene's germline CDR1 is SGHVS and CDR2 FNYEAQ. With 1 base clipped from V and 4 bases from J, the junction kept 5 bases outside the gene matches. CDR3 bases: TGTGCCAGCAGCTTAGTAACGGGACAGGGTTACGAGCAGTACTTC. Protein: CASSLVTGQGYEQYF.

This chain connects TRBV5-4 to TRBJ1-4; 11 nucleotides align to TRBD1. The length of the CDR3 is 16 residues. The V gene end was trimmed by 0 bases and the J gene end by 2 bases; junction bases not matched to a gene: 0. Germline CDR1 reads SGHNT; CDR2 reads YYREEE (reference sequence). For the CDR3, the DNA is TGTGCCAGCAGCTTGGGGACAGGGGGCACTAATGAAAAACTGTTTTTT. Amino acids: CASSLGTGGTNEKLFF.

The CDR3 protein is CASSGGTGRAGELFF. CDR3 DNA: TGTGCCAGTAGCGGAGGGACAGGGCGGGCCGGGGAGCTGTTTTTT. V usage is TRBV19 and J usage is TRBJ2-2; the match to TRBD1 covers 9 bases. The CDR3 spans 15 residues. The ends lost 6 bases at V and 6 bases at J; junction bases unmatched: 8. The germline V gene has CDR1 LNHDA and CDR2 SQIVND (reference sequence).

This clone was detected only a few times. The gene calls are TRBV28 and TRBJ1-2; 9 bases are a match to TRBD1. Unmatched junction bases numbered 3, after V lost 6 bases and J lost 7 bases. Germline V lookup: CDR1 MDHEN, CDR2 SYDVKM. This CDR3 comprises 12 residues. CDR3 DNA: TGTGCCAGCAGAGGACAGGGGAGTGGCTACACCTTC. Amino acid sequence: CASRGQGSGYTF.

This clone was counted only a few times. V gene TRBV9 combines with J gene TRBJ2-7, with a weak D call TRBD2 (5 bases). The germline gives CDR1 SGDLS, CDR2 YYNGEE. The ends were cut back, 0 bases at V and 3 bases at J, with 13 bases in the middle. The CDR3 runs to 15 residues. CDR3 in amino acids: CASSVALDSHYEQYF. The CDR3 nucleotides are TGTGCCAGCAGCGTAGCGTTGGACTCCCACTACGAGCAGTACTTC.

The chain links TRBV30 to TRBJ2-7, with a possible D match to TRBD1 (5 bases). Looked up from germline, CDR1 is GTSNPN and CDR2 is SVGIG (reference sequence). V was pared by 1 base and J by 0 bases, with 10 bases between. CDR3 length equals 14 residues. For the CDR3, the DNA is TGTGCCTGGAGTGGAACAGGTTTCTCCTACGAGCAGTACTTC. Amino acid sequence: CAWSGTGFSYEQYF.

This clone has more than one count but fewer than ten. The rearrangement uses TRBV7-9 and TRBJ1-2; TRBD1 might be the D (5 bases). Germline CDR1 is SEHNR and CDR2 is FQNEAQ (reference sequence). Trimming removed 1 base at V and 6 bases at J, with 12 bases between. This CDR3 contains 14 residues. CDR3 sequence: CASSLGSGGDGYTF. CDR3 DNA: TGTGCCAGCAGCTTAGGGTCCGGGGGGGATGGCTACACCTTC.

This CDR3 is CASSQDPLAGPETQYF. Written as DNA, the CDR3 is TGCGCCAGCAGCCAAGACCCATTAGCGGGTCCGGAGACCCAGTACTTC. This chain joins TRBV4-3 and TRBJ2-5; 7 nucleotides align to TRBD2. The germline V gene encodes CDR1 LGHNA and CDR2 YSLEER. This CDR3 has 16 residues. With V trimmed by 0 bases and J by 5 bases, 9 bases remained unmatched.

This clone showed up just once. This chain joins TRBV29-1 and TRBJ1-2; 9 bases line up with TRBD1. Germline assignment: CDR1 SQVTM and CDR2 ANQGSEA. The J segment lost 4 bases and the V segment lost 0 bases, leaving 6 bases of the junction unmatched. The CDR3 runs to 15 residues. The CDR3 loop reads CSVEDSQTGGYGYTF. The CDR3 DNA follows: TGCAGCGTTGAAGACTCCCAGACAGGGGGCTATGGCTACACCTTC.

This chain links TRBV28 with TRBJ2-5, with D maybe TRBD2 (5 bases). This CDR3 is built from 17 residues. V lost 4 bases and J lost 2, with 20 bases in between. CDR1 is MDHEN, CDR2 SYDVKM, per germline. The CDR3 region is CASSSVSWLRRQETQYF. The CDR3 DNA sequence: TGTGCCAGCAGTTCCGTCTCGTGGTTAAGGAGGCAAGAGACCCAGTACTTC.

The rearrangement links TRBV11-2 to TRBJ2-2; D is uncertain. V lost 0 bases, J lost 2 bases, and 7 bases lay in between. This CDR3 is 15 amino acids long. Per germline, CDR1 SGHAT and CDR2 FQNNGV. CDR3 nucleotide sequence: TGTGCCAGCAGCTTAGAAGACACCAACACCGGGGAGCTGTTTTTT. Translated, it gives CASSLEDTNTGELFF. Using reference TRBV11-2 and TRBJ2-2 for the parts outside the CDR3, the full variable domain is EAGVAQSPRYKIIEKRQSVAFWCNPISGHATLYWYQQILGQGPKLLIQFQNNGVVDDSQLPKDRFSAERLKGVDSTLKIQPAKLEDSAVYLCASSLEDTNTGELFFGEGSRLTVL.

This clone came up a few times. The rearrangement links TRBV4-2 to TRBJ2-7; 8 positions agree with TRBD2. J lost 5 bases, V lost 0 bases, and 18 bases had no gene match. Germline V gene lookup returns CDR1 LGHNA and CDR2 YNFKEQ. The CDR3 runs 19 residues. The CDR3 sequence: CASSQDGTGGPRNLHEQYF. In DNA, the CDR3 is TGTGCCAGCAGCCAAGATGGCACGGGGGGGCCTCGTAACCTTCACGAGCAGTACTTC.

This rearrangement joins TRBV2 to TRBJ2-7, with 12 bases identical to TRBD2. After removal of 6 bases from V and 3 bases from J, the junction contained 6 bases not matched to a gene. The length of the CDR3 is 15 residues. Germline V lookup: CDR1 SNHLY, CDR2 FYNNEI. CDR3 residues: CASRETSGSGYEQYF. Written as DNA, the CDR3 is TGTGCCAGCAGGGAGACTAGCGGGAGTGGCTACGAGCAGTACTTC.

The chain recombines TRBV9 with TRBJ2-7; possible D gene TRBD1, 5 bases. This CDR3 is 15 amino acids long. Germline V gene data show CDR1 as SGDLS and CDR2 as YYNGEE. Trimming cost V 0 bases and J 0 bases, with 10 bases left between them. CDR3 sequence: CASSVGDSYSYEQYF. CDR3 in DNA: TGTGCCAGCAGCGTAGGCGACAGTTACTCCTACGAGCAGTACTTC.

The chain couples TRBV19 to TRBJ1-1; D remains unclear. From germline, CDR1 is LNHDA and CDR2 SQIVND (reference sequence). Between the trimmed V and J ends, which lost 6 bases and 4 bases, there was a span of 12 bases. The CDR3 length is 13 residues. The CDR3 nucleotides are TGTGCCAGTAGGACACAAGGGAGCACTGAAGCTTTCTTT. This codes for CASRTQGSTEAFF.

This chain uses TRBV5-1 with TRBJ2-3; D not resolved. Trimming shortened V by 4 bases and J by 2 bases, and 2 bases separated the two germline ends. The CDR3 runs to 11 residues. Germline CDR1 and CDR2: SGHRS and YFSETQ. The CDR3 DNA reads as TGCGCCAGCAGCCACACAGATACGCAGTATTTT. Protein product: CASSHTDTQYF.

The J gene is TRBJ2-7, the V gene TRBV30; TRBD1 matches 7 bases. This CDR3 is 13 amino acids long. CDR1 GTSNPN and CDR2 SVGIG come from the germline V gene (reference sequence). The J segment lost 2 bases and the V segment lost 1 base, leaving 2 bases of the junction unmatched. The chain's CDR3 is CAWSAGQPYEQYF. The CDR3 DNA reads as TGTGCCTGGAGTGCGGGACAGCCCTACGAGCAGTACTTC.

This chain joins TRBV7-9 and TRBJ1-2; D not certain. CDR3 size: 14 residues. Germline values: CDR1 SEHNR, CDR2 FQNEAQ (reference sequence). Trimming took off 5 bases at V and 1 base at J, with 11 bases between the two ends. CDR3 sequence reads: CASSRENVNYGYTF. CDR3 bases: TGTGCCAGCAGCCGGGAAAACGTTAACTATGGCTACACCTTC.

The V and J genes are TRBV27 and TRBJ1-2; D not certain. This CDR3 region has 13 residues. Trimming took 4 bases from V and 7 from J, leaving 13 bases between them. Per germline, CDR1 MNHEY and CDR2 SMNVEV (reference sequence). In DNA form, the CDR3 reads TGTGCCAGCAGTTCGACTCACTACGGTGGCTACACCTTC. Translated, it gives CASSSTHYGGYTF.